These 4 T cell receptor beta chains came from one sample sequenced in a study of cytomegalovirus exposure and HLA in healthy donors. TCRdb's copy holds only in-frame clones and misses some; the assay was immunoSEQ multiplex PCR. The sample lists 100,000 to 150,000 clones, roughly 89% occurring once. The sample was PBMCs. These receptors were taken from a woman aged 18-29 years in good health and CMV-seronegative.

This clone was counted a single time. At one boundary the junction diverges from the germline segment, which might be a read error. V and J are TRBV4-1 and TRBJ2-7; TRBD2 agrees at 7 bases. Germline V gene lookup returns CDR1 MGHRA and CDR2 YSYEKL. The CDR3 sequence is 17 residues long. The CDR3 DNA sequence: TGCGCCAGCAGTCAAGGGGAGGTATGGACTAGTAGATACGAGCAGTACTTC. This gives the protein CASSQGEVWTSRYEQYF.

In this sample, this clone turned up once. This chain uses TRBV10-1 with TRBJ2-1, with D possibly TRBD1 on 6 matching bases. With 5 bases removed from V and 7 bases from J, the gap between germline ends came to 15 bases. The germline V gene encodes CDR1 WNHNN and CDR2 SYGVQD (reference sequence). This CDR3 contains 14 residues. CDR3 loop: CASSPQGVVNEQFF. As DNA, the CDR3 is TGCGCCAGCAGTCCACAGGGAGTGGTTAATGAGCAGTTCTTC.

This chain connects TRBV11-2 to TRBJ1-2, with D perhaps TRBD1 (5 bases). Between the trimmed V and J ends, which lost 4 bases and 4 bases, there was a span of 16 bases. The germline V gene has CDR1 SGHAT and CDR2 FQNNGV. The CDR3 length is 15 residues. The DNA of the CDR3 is TGTGCCAGCAGCTCGCTCTTAAGACAGACCTATGGCTACACCTTC. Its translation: CASSSLLRQTYGYTF.

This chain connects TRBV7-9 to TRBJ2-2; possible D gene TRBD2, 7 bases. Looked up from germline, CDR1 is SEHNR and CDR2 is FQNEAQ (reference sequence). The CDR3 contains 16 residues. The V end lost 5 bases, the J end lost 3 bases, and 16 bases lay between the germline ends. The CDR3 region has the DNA TGTGCCAGCAGCCCCAAAGGGGGGGGGCACACCGGGGAGCTGTTTTTT. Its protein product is CASSPKGGGHTGELFF.